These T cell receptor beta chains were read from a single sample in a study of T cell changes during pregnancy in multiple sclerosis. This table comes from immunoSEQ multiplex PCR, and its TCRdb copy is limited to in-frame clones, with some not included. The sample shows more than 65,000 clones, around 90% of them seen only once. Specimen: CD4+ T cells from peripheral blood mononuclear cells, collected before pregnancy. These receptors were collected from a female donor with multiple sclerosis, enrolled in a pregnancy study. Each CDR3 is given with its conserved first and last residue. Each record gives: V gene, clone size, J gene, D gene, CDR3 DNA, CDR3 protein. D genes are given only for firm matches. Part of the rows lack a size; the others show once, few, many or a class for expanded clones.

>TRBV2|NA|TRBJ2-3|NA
TGTGCCAGCAGGGGAAATTTCGGGGCAGATACGCAGTATTTT
CASRGNFGADTQYF
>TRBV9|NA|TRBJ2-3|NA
TGTGCCAGCAGCCCTGACTGGCCTACGCAGTATTTT
CASSPDWPTQYF
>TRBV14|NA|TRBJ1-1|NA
TGTGCCAGCAGCCAACAACACCAAATCGGGACTGAAGCTTTCTTT
CASSQQHQIGTEAFF
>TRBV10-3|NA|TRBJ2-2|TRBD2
TGTGCCACTTCAGCGGGAGGAGGCACCGGGGAGCTGTTTTTT
CATSAGGGTGELFF
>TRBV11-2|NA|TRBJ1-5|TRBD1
TGTGCCAGCAGCGATGGACAGGGCAGTCCGCCCCAGCATTTT
CASSDGQGSPPQHF
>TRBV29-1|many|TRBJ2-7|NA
TGCAGCGTTGATGGACTCAACTACGAGCAGTACTTC
CSVDGLNYEQYF
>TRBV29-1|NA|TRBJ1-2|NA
TGCAGCGTTGAAGGCGGGAGAATTAACTATGGCTACACCTTC
CSVEGGRINYGYTF
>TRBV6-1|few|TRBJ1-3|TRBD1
TGTGCCAGCAGCCAGGGACAGGGAAACACCATATATTTT
CASSQGQGNTIYF
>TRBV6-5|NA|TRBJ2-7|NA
TGTGCCAGCAGTTACCTGGCTAGCCCCAGCTACGAGCAGTACTTC
CASSYLASPSYEQYF
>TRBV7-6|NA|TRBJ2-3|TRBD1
TGTGCCAGCAGCTTAGCTATAGGGACAGGGGGCACAGATACGCAGTATTTT
CASSLAIGTGGTDTQYF
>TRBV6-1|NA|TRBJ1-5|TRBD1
TGTGCCAGCATGGAGACAGGGGCTCAGCCCCAGCATTTT
CASMETGAQPQHF
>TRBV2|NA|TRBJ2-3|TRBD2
TGTGCCAGCAGTGAACTAGCGGGACGTGCAGATACGCAGTATTTT
CASSELAGRADTQYF
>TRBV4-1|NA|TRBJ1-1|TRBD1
TGCGCCAGCAGCCAAGCCTCAACTGGACAGGGAAGGACTGAAGCTTTCTTT
CASSQASTGQGRTEAFF
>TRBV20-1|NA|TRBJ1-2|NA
TGCAGTGCTAGAGCTGATGGCTACACCTTC
CSARADGYTF
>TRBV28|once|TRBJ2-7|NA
TGTGCCAGCAGTTTAGCCGTGGCTAGCGCCTACGAGCAGTACTTC
CASSLAVASAYEQYF
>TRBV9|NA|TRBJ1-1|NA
TGTGCCAGCAGCGTAGTGACACAGAACACTGAAGCTTTCTTT
CASSVVTQNTEAFF
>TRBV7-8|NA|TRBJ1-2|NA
TGTGCCAGCAGCTTAACAGGGTCCGGTGGCTACACCTTC
CASSLTGSGGYTF
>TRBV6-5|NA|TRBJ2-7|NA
TGTGCCAGCAGTAGGACACTGTCCTACGAGCAGTACTTC
CASSRTLSYEQYF
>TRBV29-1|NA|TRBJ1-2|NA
TGCAGCGTTGACAGCTATGGCTACACCTTC
CSVDSYGYTF
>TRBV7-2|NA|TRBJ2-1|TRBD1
TGTGCCAGCAGCTCCCGATGGGGACAGGGGGCAGGCGAGCAGTTCTTC
CASSSRWGQGAGEQFF
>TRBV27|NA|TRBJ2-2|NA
TGTGCCATCCGTCTCCAGGGGCCGAACACCGGGGAGCTGTTTTTT
CAIRLQGPNTGELFF
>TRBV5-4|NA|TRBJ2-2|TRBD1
TGTGCCAGCAGCTTGGTACAGGGGGCGCGCACCGGGGAGCTGTTTTTT
CASSLVQGARTGELFF
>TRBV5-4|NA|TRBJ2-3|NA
TGTGCCTGCAGTCGTCCTGACAGCACTAGCACAGATACGCAGTATTTT
CACSRPDSTSTDTQYF
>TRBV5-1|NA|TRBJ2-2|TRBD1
TGCGCCAGCAGACCCATGATAGGGGGCGGAAACACCGGGGAGCTGTTTTTT
CASRPMIGGGNTGELFF
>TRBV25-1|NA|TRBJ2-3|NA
TGTGCCAGCAGTGGTTATCCTTTCGGGGATACGCAGTATTTT
CASSGYPFGDTQYF
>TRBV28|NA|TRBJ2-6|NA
TGTGCCAGCAGTTCCCCCCTCCTCTCTGGGGCCAACGTCCTGACTTTC
CASSSPLLSGANVLTF
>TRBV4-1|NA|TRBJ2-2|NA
TGCGCCAGCAGCCAAGAGAGCACCGGGGAGCTGTTTTTT
CASSQESTGELFF
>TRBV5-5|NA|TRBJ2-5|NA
TGTGCCACCAAAGAAGGCCCAGCAGGGATTAGAAGAGAGACCCAGTACTTC
CATKEGPAGIRRETQYF
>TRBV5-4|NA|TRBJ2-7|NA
TGTGCCAGCAGCTCGCCAGGGGAAGGAAACTACGAGCAGTACTTC
CASSSPGEGNYEQYF
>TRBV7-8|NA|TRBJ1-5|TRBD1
TGTGCCAGCAGCTTACATCGGGGGACAGACTCTAGCAATCAGCCCCAGCATTTT
CASSLHRGTDSSNQPQHF
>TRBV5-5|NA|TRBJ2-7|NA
TGTGCCAGCAGCTTGGCCGTCTACGAGCAGTACTTC
CASSLAVYEQYF
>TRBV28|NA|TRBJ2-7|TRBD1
TGTGCCAGCAGTCGGACAGGGAAGTTTTACGAGCAGTACTTC
CASSRTGKFYEQYF
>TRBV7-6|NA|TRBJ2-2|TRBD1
TGTGCCAGCAGCAGCCGGGACAGGGGGAGCACCGGGGAGCTGTTTTTT
CASSSRDRGSTGELFF
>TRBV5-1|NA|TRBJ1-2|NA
TGCGCCAGCAGGCGGGGTGAGAGCTATGGCTACACCTTC
CASRRGESYGYTF
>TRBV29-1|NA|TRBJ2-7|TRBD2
TGCAGCGTTGAAGTCCTCTCGGGGTTGCGGGAGGACTCCTACGAGCAGTACTTC
CSVEVLSGLREDSYEQYF
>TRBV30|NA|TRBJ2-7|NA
TGTGCCTGGAGTGTACTGGGGGCTCTGGGGCAGTACTTC
CAWSVLGALGQYF
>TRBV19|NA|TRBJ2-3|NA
TGTGCCAGTACCAAACCGGGGGTCACAGATACGCAGTATTTT
CASTKPGVTDTQYF
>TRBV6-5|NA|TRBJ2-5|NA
TGTGCCAGCAGTTACTCCGGCAGGGTCGAAGAGACCCAGTACTTC
CASSYSGRVEETQYF
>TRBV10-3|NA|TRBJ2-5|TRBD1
TGTGCCATCACCGGACAGGCCGGGGAGACCCAGTACTTC
CAITGQAGETQYF
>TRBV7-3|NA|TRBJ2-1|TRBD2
TGTGCCAGCAGCTTAAAGCCGCGGGAGTTTCACAATGAGCAGTTCTTC
CASSLKPREFHNEQFF
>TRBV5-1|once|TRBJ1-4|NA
TGCGCCAGCAGCCGCGAGCTAGCTAATGAAAAACTGTTTTTT
CASSRELANEKLFF
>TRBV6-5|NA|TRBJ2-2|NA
TGTGCCAGCATATGGGCCCCCGCGAACACCGGGGAGCTGTTTTTT
CASIWAPANTGELFF
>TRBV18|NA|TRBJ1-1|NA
TGTGCCAGCTCAACAGGGTCGGTAGCTTTCTTT
CASSTGSVAFF
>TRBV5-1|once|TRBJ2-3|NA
TGCGCCAGCACCCTGACGGGGGGGACAGTAGGTGATACGCAGTATTTT
CASTLTGGTVGDTQYF
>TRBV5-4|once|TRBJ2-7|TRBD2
TGTGCCAGCAGCTTGGTGGCTAGCGGGGGTTACGAGCAGTACTTC
CASSLVASGGYEQYF
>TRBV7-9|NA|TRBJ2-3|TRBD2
TGTGCCAGCAGCCCGGGACTAGCGGCAGATACGCAGTATTTT
CASSPGLAADTQYF
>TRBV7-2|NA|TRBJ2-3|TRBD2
TGTGCCAGCATCCCACGACGGGGGGGGCAAACAGATACGCAGTATTTT
CASIPRRGGQTDTQYF
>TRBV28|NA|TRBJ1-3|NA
TGTGCCAGCAGTGTTTCCGCCCCAGGTCCTGGAAACACCATATATTTT
CASSVSAPGPGNTIYF
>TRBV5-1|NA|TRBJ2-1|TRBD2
TGCGCCAGCAGCTCCTCCGGGACTAGCGGGAGGGCCCTCCCAGGGGAGCAGTTCTTC
CASSSSGTSGRALPGEQFF
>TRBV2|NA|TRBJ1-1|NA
TGTGCCAGCAGTGAAGACAGGATTAACACTGAAGCTTTCTTT
CASSEDRINTEAFF
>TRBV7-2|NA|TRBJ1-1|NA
TGTGCCAGCAGCCTACAGATGAACACTGAAGCTTTCTTT
CASSLQMNTEAFF
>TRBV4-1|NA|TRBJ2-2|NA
TGCGCCAGCAGCCAAGTCCTCCTCGCGGGCGCGAACACCGGGGAGCTGTTTTTT
CASSQVLLAGANTGELFF
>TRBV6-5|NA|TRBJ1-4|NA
TGTGCCAGCAGCTCCACGAGAGCAACTAATGAAAAACTGTTTTTT
CASSSTRATNEKLFF
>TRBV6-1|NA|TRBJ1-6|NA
TGTGCCAGCAGTGACTCGCTACAGGGCCTACCACCCCTCCACTTT
CASSDSLQGLPPLHF
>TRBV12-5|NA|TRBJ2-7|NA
TGTGCTAGTGGTTTAGGGCAGGTGGGGAGCGAGCAGTACTTC
CASGLGQVGSEQYF
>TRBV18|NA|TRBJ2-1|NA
TGTGCCAGCTCAGAAGCATCTGAGCAGTTCTTC
CASSEASEQFF
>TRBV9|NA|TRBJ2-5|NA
TGTGCCAGCAGCGTAGGGCCGCAAGAGACCCAGTACTTC
CASSVGPQETQYF
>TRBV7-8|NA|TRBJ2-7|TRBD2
TGTGCCAGCAGCTCGAGGACTAGCGGGGATAACTACGAGCAGTACTTC
CASSSRTSGDNYEQYF
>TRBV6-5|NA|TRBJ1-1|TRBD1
TGTGCCAGCAGTTTTGGGGACAGACAGAACACTGAAGCTTTCTTT
CASSFGDRQNTEAFF
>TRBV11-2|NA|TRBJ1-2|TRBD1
TGTGCCAGCAGCGTACAGGGGGCCGGTGGCTACACCTTC
CASSVQGAGGYTF